This TCR beta chain was sequenced during a study of blood T cell repertoires in COVID-19. Source study methods: Amplification of reference gene primers provided the estimated nucleated cell counts. The assay was immunoSEQ multiplex PCR, and TCRdb's table has in-frame clones only and misses some. That table supplies the V and J calls and clone size; D and trimming were determined from the DNA. Of some 150,000 clones listed, about four fifths are singletons. Participants' own reports of clinical history determined their cohort assignment. The CDR3 sequence is 13 residues long. V dropped 7 bases and J dropped 5; count of bases not matched to a gene: 5. CDR1 is SQVTM and CDR2 is ANQGSEA in the germline V gene.

The chain uses TRBV29-1 and TRBJ1-1, with TRBD1 matching over 12 bases. The material sequenced was PBMCs or T cells enriched from blood (not recorded which). The clonotype originates from a woman aged 50 to 65 in a cohort exposed to, infected with or recovered from COVID-19 (not recorded which). The CDR3 coding sequence is TGCAGCGGGGACAGGGGGCCTGGGACTGAAGCTTTCTTT. It codes for CSGDRGPGTEAFF.